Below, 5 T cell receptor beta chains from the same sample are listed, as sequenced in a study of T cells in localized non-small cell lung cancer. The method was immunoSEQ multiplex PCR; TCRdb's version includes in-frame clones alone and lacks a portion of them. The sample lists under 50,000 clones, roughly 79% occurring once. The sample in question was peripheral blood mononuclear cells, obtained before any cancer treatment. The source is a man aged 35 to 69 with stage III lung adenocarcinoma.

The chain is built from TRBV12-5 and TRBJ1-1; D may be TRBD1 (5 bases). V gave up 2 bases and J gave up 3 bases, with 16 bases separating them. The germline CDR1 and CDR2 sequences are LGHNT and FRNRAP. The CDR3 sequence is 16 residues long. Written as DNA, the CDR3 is TGTGCTAGTGGTTTGTCAACGGGACCCGGAGACACTGAAGCTTTCTTT. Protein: CASGLSTGPGDTEAFF.

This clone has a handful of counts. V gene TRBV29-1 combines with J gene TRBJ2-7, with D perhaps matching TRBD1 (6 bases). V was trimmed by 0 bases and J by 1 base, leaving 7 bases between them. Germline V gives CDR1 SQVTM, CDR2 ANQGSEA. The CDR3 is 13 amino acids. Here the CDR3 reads CSVEEDSSYEQYF. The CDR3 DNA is TGCAGCGTTGAAGAGGACAGTTCCTACGAGCAGTACTTC.

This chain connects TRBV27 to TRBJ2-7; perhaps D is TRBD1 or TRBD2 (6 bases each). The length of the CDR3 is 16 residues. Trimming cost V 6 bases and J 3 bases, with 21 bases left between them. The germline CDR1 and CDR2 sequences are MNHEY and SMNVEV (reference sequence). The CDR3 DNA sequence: TGTGCCAGCAGCCCCCAACGAGGGGGGATCTACTACGAGCAGTACTTC. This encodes CASSPQRGGIYYEQYF.

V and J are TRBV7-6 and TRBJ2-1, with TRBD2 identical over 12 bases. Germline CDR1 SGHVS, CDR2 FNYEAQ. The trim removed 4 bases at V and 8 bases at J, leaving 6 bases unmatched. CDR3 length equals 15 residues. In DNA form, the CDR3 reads TGTGCCAGCAGCTCTAGCGGGGGGGTGTTGGATGAGCAGTTCTTC. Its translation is CASSSSGGVLDEQFF. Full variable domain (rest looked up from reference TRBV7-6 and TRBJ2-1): GAGVSQSPRYKVTKRGQDVALRCDPISGHVSLYWYRQALGQGPEFLTYFNYEAQQDKSGLPNDRFSAERPEGSISTLTIQRTEQRDSAMYRCASSSSGGVLDEQFFGPGTRLTVL.

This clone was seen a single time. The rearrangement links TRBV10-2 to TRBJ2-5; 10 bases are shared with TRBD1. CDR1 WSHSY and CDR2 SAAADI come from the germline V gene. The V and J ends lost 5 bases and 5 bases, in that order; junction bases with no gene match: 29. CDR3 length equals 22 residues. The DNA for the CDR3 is TGCGCCAGCAGTCCATTAGGACAGGGGGTTTGGGAGGGGAGGAAGCAGCCGGAGACCCAGTACTTC. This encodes CASSPLGQGVWEGRKQPETQYF.